Below, 18 T cell receptor beta chains from the same sample are listed, as sequenced in a study of blood T cell repertoires in COVID-19. Here immunoSEQ multiplex PCR was the method, and the copy in TCRdb shows in-frame clones only, minus some. The data contain 120,000 to 150,000 clones, around 79% of them singletons. Sample: peripheral blood. These receptors were taken from a man aged 50 to 60 with active or convalescent COVID-19.

This clone has more than one count but fewer than ten. This sequence joins TRBV28 and TRBJ1-1; TRBD1 agrees at 10 bases. Losses at the gene ends were 6 bases for V and 7 bases for J; bases not matched to a gene: 11. Germline V gene data show CDR1 as MDHEN and CDR2 as SYDVKM. The CDR3 is 15 amino acids. As DNA, the CDR3 is TGTGCCAGCAGCCTGACAGGGGGCTCTTTCGGTGAAGCTTTCTTT. It encodes CASSLTGGSFGEAFF.

This rearrangement joins TRBV27 to TRBJ1-2; 12 positions agree with TRBD1. V shed 3 bases, J shed 12 bases, and the junction held 5 bases outside the gene matches. CDR1 is MNHEY, CDR2 SMNVEV, per germline (reference sequence). The CDR3 contains 13 residues. The CDR3 reads CASSFMGQGANTF. For the CDR3, the DNA is TGTGCCAGCAGTTTTATGGGACAGGGGGCCAACACCTTC.

V is TRBV27 and J is TRBJ2-7; 7 nucleotides line up with TRBD2. The V gene end was trimmed by 2 bases and the J gene end by 6 bases; junction bases not matched to a gene: 7. Germline V lookup: CDR1 MNHEY, CDR2 SMNVEV (reference sequence). CDR3 length equals 14 residues. The CDR3 sequence: CASSLRREPSEQYF. Written as DNA, the CDR3 is TGTGCCAGCAGTTTACGGCGGGAGCCCTCCGAGCAGTACTTC.

This chain connects TRBV5-1 to TRBJ2-1; TRBD2 matches at 7 bases. The CDR3 sequence is 17 residues long. From germline, CDR1 is SGHRS and CDR2 YFSETQ. Unmatched junction bases numbered 12, after V lost 0 bases and J lost 6 bases. In DNA, the CDR3 is TGCGCCAGCAGCTTGGTGCAGCGGGCGGGGGAGGGCAATGAGCAGTTCTTC. It yields the protein CASSLVQRAGEGNEQFF.

This sequence joins TRBV9 and TRBJ2-7; TRBD1 matches at 10 bases. J gave up 4 bases and V 0 bases, and 4 bases lay outside the gene matches. CDR1 and CDR2 from the germline V gene are SGDLS and YYNGEE. The CDR3 spans 15 residues. CDR3 region: CASSVAWTGGYEQYF. DNA for the CDR3: TGTGCCAGCAGCGTAGCTTGGACAGGGGGGTACGAGCAGTACTTC. The variable domain in full, with the rest retrieved from reference TRBV9 and TRBJ2-7, is DSGVTQTPKHLITATGQRVTLRCSPRSGDLSVYWYQQSLDQGLQFLIQYYNGEERAKGNILERFSAQQFPDLHSELNLSSLELGDSALYFCASSVAWTGGYEQYFGPGTRLTVT.

The rearrangement links TRBV12-5 to TRBJ2-5; 8 nucleotides match TRBD2. There are 15 residues in the CDR3. Germline V CDR1 and CDR2: LGHNT, FRNRAP. Losses at the gene ends were 7 bases for V and 5 bases for J; bases not matched to a gene: 12. The CDR3 coding sequence is TGTGCTAGTGCCAAAGCCGGGACTAGTCGGGAGACCCAGTACTTC. Translating it yields CASAKAGTSRETQYF. The variable domain in full, completed from reference TRBV12-5 and TRBJ2-5, reads DARVTQTPRHKVTEMGQEVTMRCQPILGHNTVFWYRQTMMQGLELLAYFRNRAPLDDSGMPKDRFSAEMPDATLATLKIQPSEPRDSAVYFCASAKAGTSRETQYFGPGTRLLVL.

This sequence joins TRBV28 and TRBJ1-1, with D tentatively TRBD1 (5 bases). CDR3 length equals 11 residues. Germline CDR1 MDHEN, CDR2 SYDVKM. Trimming shortened V by 9 bases and J by 7 bases, and 12 bases separated the two germline ends. CDR3 in DNA: TGTGCCAGTGTGGCGGGGGGTGAAGCTTTCTTT. It translates to CASVAGGEAFF.

The gene calls are TRBV19 and TRBJ1-5; D is unclear. The CDR3 covers 15 residues. Deletions cut 9 bases from V and 0 bases from J, with 15 bases between. The germline CDR1 and CDR2 sequences are LNHDA and SQIVND (reference sequence). The CDR3 nucleotides are TGTGCCAGCGATGGTGCGAGATATAGCAATCAGCCCCAGCATTTT. Translating it yields CASDGARYSNQPQHF. Complete variable domain (other parts from reference TRBV19 and TRBJ1-5): DGGITQSPKYLFRKEGQNVTLSCEQNLNHDAMYWYRQDPGQGLRLIYYSQIVNDFQKGDIAEGYSVSREKKESFPLTVTSAQKNPTAFYLCASDGARYSNQPQHFGDGTRLSIL.

This clone was counted only a few times. This chain uses TRBV5-5 with TRBJ1-5; 7 positions agree with TRBD1. The J segment lost 4 bases and the V segment lost 5 bases, leaving 9 bases of the junction unmatched. The CDR3 length is 15 residues. In germline, CDR1 is SGHKS, CDR2 YYEKEE (reference sequence). CDR3 loop: CASRTTGTVNQPQHF. The CDR3 region has the DNA TGTGCCAGCAGGACTACCGGGACAGTGAATCAGCCCCAGCATTTT.

In DNA, the CDR3 is TGTGCCAGTAGTGCGACTAGCGGGAGTCCCCCAGATACGCAGTATTTT. It codes for CASSATSGSPPDTQYF. This sequence joins TRBV19 and TRBJ2-3, with 12 bases matching TRBD2. With V trimmed by 5 bases and J by 4 bases, 7 bases remained unmatched. Germline CDR1 reads LNHDA; CDR2 reads SQIVND (reference sequence). The CDR3 loop spans 16 amino acids.

V and J are TRBV10-3 and TRBJ2-2, with 10 bases fitting TRBD2. The CDR3 consists of 18 residues. Germline CDR1 ENHRY, CDR2 SYGVKD. V was pared by 10 bases and J by 3 bases, with 17 bases of the junction left unmatched. DNA for the CDR3: TGTGCCACCGGGACCGGGCTAGCGGGAGCTATTGACACCGGGGAGCTGTTTTTT. Translation: CATGTGLAGAIDTGELFF.

This chain uses TRBV28 with TRBJ2-1; 13 bases are shared with TRBD2. This CDR3 is 19 amino acids long. The V gene end was trimmed by 3 bases and the J gene end by 0 bases; junction bases not matched to a gene: 8. Per the germline V gene, CDR1 is MDHEN and CDR2 is SYDVKM. CDR3 amino acids: CASSFPLAGGMSSYNEQFF. The CDR3 DNA follows: TGTGCCAGCAGTTTCCCACTAGCGGGAGGGATGAGCTCCTACAATGAGCAGTTCTTC.

The chain couples TRBV7-3 to TRBJ2-1, with 9 bases aligning to TRBD2. With V trimmed by 3 bases and J by 8 bases, 8 bases remained unmatched. Germline lookup yields CDR1 SGHTA and CDR2 FQGTGA. The CDR3 runs to 15 residues. The CDR3 protein is CASSLRREGQDEQFF. CDR3 bases: TGTGCCAGCAGCTTGAGGCGGGAGGGCCAGGATGAGCAGTTCTTC.

The sample holds a few counts of this clone. J is TRBJ2-3 and V is TRBV29-1, with a tentative D call TRBD2 (6 bases). V shed 0 bases and J shed 1 base, with 11 bases lying between them. The germline gives CDR1 SQVTM, CDR2 ANQGSEA. The CDR3 has 15 residues. CDR3 in DNA: TGCAGCGTTGAAGATCGCCGGAGGGGCACAGATACGCAGTATTTT. This translates into CSVEDRRRGTDTQYF.

The rearrangement joins TRBV27 to TRBJ1-4; no clear D gene. The ends were cut back, 5 bases at V and 0 bases at J, with 10 bases in the middle. The CDR3 is 15 residues long. Germline loops: CDR1 MNHEY, CDR2 SMNVEV (reference sequence). Here the CDR3 reads CASSTSVATNEKLFF. In nucleotides, the CDR3 is TGTGCCAGCAGTACCTCAGTCGCAACTAATGAAAAACTGTTTTTT. The variable domain in full, completed from reference TRBV27 and TRBJ1-4, reads EAQVTQNPRYLITVTGKKLTVTCSQNMNHEYMSWYRQDPGLGLRQIYYSMNVEVTDKGDVPEGYKVSRKEKRNFPLILESPSPNQTSLYFCASSTSVATNEKLFFGSGTQLSVL.

V is TRBV2 and J is TRBJ1-2; D gene ambiguous. Germline V gives CDR1 SNHLY, CDR2 FYNNEI. The V and J ends lost 3 bases and 4 bases respectively, with 9 bases between them. The CDR3 contains 13 residues. CDR3 sequence reads: CASSDPRGYGYTF. The CDR3 nucleotides read TGTGCCAGCAGTGACCCGCGGGGCTATGGCTACACCTTC.

The V and J genes are TRBV3-1 (or the pseudogene TRBV3-2) and TRBJ1-1; D is perhaps TRBD1 (5 bases). Trimming shortened V by 1 base and J by 1 base, and 16 bases separated the two germline ends. The CDR3 totals 17 residues. The germline CDR1 and CDR2 sequences are LGHDT and YNNKEL (reference sequence). The CDR3 bases are TGTGCCAGCAGCCAAGTCAGGGCCTACCCAACGAACACTGAAGCTTTCTTT. It encodes CASSQVRAYPTNTEAFF.

This clone was picked up one time. This chain joins TRBV18 and TRBJ2-7; 11 bases are a match to TRBD1. The CDR3 is made up of 15 amino acids. The ends lost 10 bases at V and 2 bases at J; junction bases unmatched: 10. Germline values: CDR1 KGHSH, CDR2 LQKENI. Here the CDR3 reads CATTEGQGAPYEQYF. For the CDR3, the DNA is TGTGCCACCACCGAAGGACAGGGGGCCCCCTACGAGCAGTACTTC.